A selection of T cell receptor beta chains follows, all from one sample in a study of cytomegalovirus exposure and HLA in healthy donors. Only in-frame clones appear in the TCRdb table, and some are missing; sequencing was by immunoSEQ multiplex PCR. The sample has more than 80,000 clones, approximately 75% seen once. The specimen was PBMCs. The receptors originated from a female donor in good health and CMV-seropositive. CDR3s include the opening cysteine and the closing phenylalanine or tryptophan. The D gene is left open where the match is weak. The size of a clone is reported for some rows only, either as once, few or many, or as a class for expanded clones.

>NA|TRBV11-2|NA|TRBJ1-1
TGTGCCAGCAGCTTAGCCAGGGCGGAACCTGAAGCTTTCTTT
CASSLARAEPEAFF
>TRBD1|TRBV2|NA|TRBJ1-5
TGTGCCAGCAGAGCCGGGACAGGGATCAATCAGCCCCAGCATTTT
CASRAGTGINQPQHF
>TRBD2|TRBV29-1|NA|TRBJ2-2
TGCAGCGTTCCGCGGGGGGGCACCGGGGAGCTGTTTTTT
CSVPRGGTGELFF
>NA|TRBV27|NA|TRBJ2-1
TGTGCCAGCAAAGTAGCGACCGGTTCCTACAATGAGCAGTTCTTC
CASKVATGSYNEQFF
>TRBD1|TRBV19|once|TRBJ1-5
TGTGCCAGTAACCCGGGACAGGGGTCGGGCCAGCCCCAGCATTTT
CASNPGQGSGQPQHF
>NA|TRBV6-6|NA|TRBJ2-1
TGTGCCAGCAGTTACGGGAGGGGGACCTACAATGAGCAGTTCTTC
CASSYGRGTYNEQFF
>NA|TRBV7-3|NA|TRBJ1-1
TGTGCCAGCAGCTCGCCGACAGGCGGGACTGAAGCTTTCTTT
CASSSPTGGTEAFF
>TRBD1|TRBV6-5|once|TRBJ1-2
TGTGCCAGCAGAAGGGGGCTGGACTATGGCTACACCTTC
CASRRGLDYGYTF
>NA|TRBV7-8|NA|TRBJ1-2
TGTGCCAGCAGCTTGGGCCTCTATGGCTACACCTTC
CASSLGLYGYTF
>NA|TRBV7-8|NA|TRBJ1-4
TGTGCCAGCAGCTTACGGGGTCCGGGGGAAAAACTGTTTTTT
CASSLRGPGEKLFF
>NA|TRBV9|NA|TRBJ2-2
TGTGCCAGCAGCGTACGGGGAACCGGGGAGCTGTTTTTT
CASSVRGTGELFF
>NA|TRBV21-1|few|TRBJ2-7
TGTGCCAGCGCCCATGGCGTCGACACCTCCTACGAGCAGTACTTC
CASAHGVDTSYEQYF
>NA|TRBV19|NA|TRBJ2-1
TGTGCCAGTAGTTGGAGCGGTCGCCGCGATGAGCAGTTCTTC
CASSWSGRRDEQFF
>NA|TRBV7-2|NA|TRBJ2-6
TGTGCCAGCAGCCCCCTGGGGGGGGGCCCTGGGGCCAACGTCCTGACTTTC
CASSPLGGGPGANVLTF
>NA|TRBV18|NA|TRBJ2-1
TGTGCCAGCTCACCGACTCCGGTGGCTACCTACAATGAGCAGTTCTTC
CASSPTPVATYNEQFF
>TRBD2|TRBV6-5|NA|TRBJ2-7
TGTGCCAGCAGTCCCCCGGGGAGCTGGGGGGGCGAGCAGTACTTC
CASSPPGSWGGEQYF
>NA|TRBV6-4|few|TRBJ1-1
TGTGCCAGCAGTGAAACGGGTTTCGGCACTGAAGCTTTCTTT
CASSETGFGTEAFF
>TRBD2|TRBV4-3|few|TRBJ2-3
TGCGCCAGCAGCCAAGAAGGACCAGCGGGAGGGCCATCGGATACGCAGTATTTT
CASSQEGPAGGPSDTQYF
>NA|TRBV28|NA|TRBJ1-2
TGTGCCAGCAGTTTGATCCAGGGGTATAACTATGGCTACACCTTC
CASSLIQGYNYGYTF
>NA|TRBV4-2|NA|TRBJ1-2
TGTGCCAGCAGCCAGGACTTTCGAATGGAGGGTTCTTATGGCTACACCTTC
CASSQDFRMEGSYGYTF
>NA|TRBV9|NA|TRBJ1-1
TGTGCCAGCAGCTCCTGGAACACTGAAGCTTTCTTT
CASSSWNTEAFF
>NA|TRBV28|NA|TRBJ1-4
TGTGCCAGCAGTTTTCTAAACGAGGGTGAACTGTTTTTT
CASSFLNEGELFF
>NA|TRBV7-2|once|TRBJ1-1
TGTGCCAGCAGCTTAAATGAGTTCGCTGAAGCTTTCTTT
CASSLNEFAEAFF
>NA|TRBV6-1|few|TRBJ2-7
TGTGCCAGCAGCTTGGGACACTCCTACGAGCAGTACTTC
CASSLGHSYEQYF
>TRBD1|TRBV2|once|TRBJ2-7
TGTGCCAGCAGCGAAGACAGGGGGCGCGACGAGCAGTACTTC
CASSEDRGRDEQYF